The present T cell receptor (beta chain) was sequenced within a study of T cell responses to AZD1222 COVID-19 vaccine. Study information: The analysis combined second doses at about 4 or about 12 weeks.

Assay used: immunoSEQ multiplex PCR; TCRdb lists only in-frame clones, some missing. The sample lists some 61,000 clones, about 90% seen once, with 15% to 20% in the top ten. Study observations and caveats: Among those given AZD1222, only 6 or 7 were seropositive at baseline. Vaccination with two AZD1222 doses was followed by a rise in Spike-specific TCR breadth and depth.

Points on this clone: What it recognizes is unknown.

The TCR comes from an adult in good health. Sample: peripheral blood, taken on day 0 of AZD1222 vaccination.

The CDR3 here is CASETSGGYNEQFF. CDR3 bases: TGTGCCAGTGAGACTAGCGGGGGCTACAATGAGCAGTTCTTC. This chain links TRBV6-5 with TRBJ2-1; 12 bases match TRBD2. This CDR3 comprises 14 residues. The ends lost 9 bases at V and 3 bases at J; junction bases unmatched: 3. Germline lookup yields CDR1 MNHEY and CDR2 SVGAGI.